The TCR beta chain described here comes from a study of blood T cell dynamics during melanoma immunotherapy. General study results and limits: Clones driving repertoire changes may be melanoma-specific or general immune activation.

Produced via immunoSEQ multiplex PCR; TCRdb's table is partial and in-frame only. This repertoire shows about 14,000 clones, 85% to 90% found once; its top ten account for 6% to 7.5%. Time point indicated: pre-treatment baseline. Blood was drawn before treatment and at week 3 after checkpoint blockade. Patients with prior systemic cancer treatment, concomitant immunosuppressants, or other active malignancies were excluded. In the case of this clone: The antigen remains unidentified.

This clonotype was sampled from a human donor with melanoma. Specimen: blood, collected from a patient treated with checkpoint blockade.

The CDR3, as DNA: TGTGCCAGCAGCTTACCTAGCGGGGGGGCGTCCACCGGGGAGCTGTTTTTT. Protein: CASSLPSGGASTGELFF. The V call is TRBV7-3, the J call TRBJ2-2, with 12 nucleotides matching TRBD2. CDR3 length: 17 amino acids. Per the germline V gene, CDR1 is SGHTA and CDR2 is FQGTGA. Losses at the gene ends were 2 bases for V and 4 bases for J; bases not matched to a gene: 5.